This passage covers 6 T cell receptor beta chains from one sample sequenced in a study of cytomegalovirus exposure and HLA in healthy donors. Researchers ran the PCR with 60 Vbeta and 13 Jbeta primers. Data came from immunoSEQ multiplex PCR; TCRdb stores just in-frame clones and leaves some out. The sample includes around 120,000 clones, about 66% of them seen just once. Sequencing was performed on PBMCs. The origin of the receptors is a man aged 30 to 45 in good health and CMV-seropositive.

The chain couples TRBV7-9 to TRBJ2-3; 13 nucleotides align to TRBD2. The CDR3 totals 17 residues. Germline assignment: CDR1 SEHNR and CDR2 FQNEAQ (reference sequence). Trimming took 5 bases from V and 6 from J; bases not matched to a gene: 11. The CDR3 DNA follows: TGTGCCAGCAGCCTCACCGGGACTAGCGGGATGGGGGATACGCAGTATTTT. As protein: CASSLTGTSGMGDTQYF.

As concerns this clone: In the same sample, other DNA sequences code for this CDR3. The CDR3 region is CASSLGTSGSSTDTQYF. The CDR3 DNA reads as TGCGCCAGCAGCTTGGGGACTAGCGGGAGTAGCACAGATACGCAGTATTTT. This chain connects TRBV5-1 to TRBJ2-3; 13 nucleotides agree with TRBD2. The length of the CDR3 is 17 residues. The germline gives CDR1 SGHRS, CDR2 YFSETQ. With 0 bases clipped from V and 0 bases from J, the junction kept 1 base outside the gene matches.

There are a few counts of this clone. This rearrangement joins TRBV10-3 to TRBJ1-1; no definite D call. The V end was cut by 2 bases, the J end by 10 bases, with 14 bases between. This CDR3 spans 13 amino acids. Germline V lookup: CDR1 ENHRY, CDR2 SYGVKD. In DNA form, the CDR3 reads TGTGCCATCAGTGAGCCGGAGAGGGATAGAGCTTTCTTT. Its translation: CAISEPERDRAFF.

The sample holds a few counts of this clone. The chain uses TRBV6-5 and TRBJ1-1, with D maybe TRBD1 (5 bases). The germline V and J ends were trimmed by 2 bases and 3 bases, with 7 bases remaining between them. The CDR3 consists of 13 residues. Germline CDR1 MNHEY, CDR2 SVGAGI. The CDR3 region has the DNA TGTGCCAGCAGTTACGCGGGGGACACTGAAGCTTTCTTT. As protein: CASSYAGDTEAFF.

This clone has more than one count but fewer than ten. V and J are TRBV7-9 and TRBJ1-2, with a tentative D call TRBD1 (6 bases). The CDR3 loop spans 14 amino acids. CDR1 SEHNR and CDR2 FQNEAQ come from the germline V gene (reference sequence). Trimming took off 3 bases at V and 4 bases at J, with 12 bases between the two ends. The CDR3: CASSFSQGSYGYTF. The CDR3 DNA follows: TGTGCCAGCAGCTTCTCTCAGGGGAGCTATGGCTACACCTTC. Variable domain in full (rest from reference TRBV7-9 and TRBJ1-2): DTGVSQNPRHKITKRGQNVTFRCDPISEHNRLYWYRQTLGQGPEFLTYFQNEAQLEKSRLLSDRFSAERPKGSFSTLEIQRTEQGDSAMYLCASSFSQGSYGYTFGSGTRLTVV.

The chain carries TRBV11-3 and TRBJ2-7, with no clear D. The CDR3 is 13 amino acids. V was shortened by 0 bases and J by 1 base, with 4 bases between the two germline ends. Germline V gives CDR1 SGHNT, CDR2 YENEEA. CDR3 nucleotide sequence: TGTGCCAGCAGCTTAGATCAGTCCTACGAGCAGTACTTC. Residues: CASSLDQSYEQYF.